Sequencing of this T cell receptor beta chain was carried out in a study of CD8 T cells in ankylosing spondylitis. Study-wide findings and caveats: Matched synovial fluid from ankylosing spondylitis patients was reported to be enriched for disease-linked clones. Apparently characteristic of ankylosing spondylitis blood was a TCR beta motif (roughly eight highly homologous variants). Peripheral blood held disease-linked clones only at relatively low frequency, and these were CD8+.

This clonotype showed up just a few times. Its cognate antigen is unknown. The CDR3 is 13 amino acids. V lost 7 bases and J lost 1, with 10 bases in between. The germline V gene encodes CDR1 ENHRY and CDR2 SYGVKD. Quantitative 5'-RACE was performed with molecular barcodes, and it yielded the TCR beta libraries. Via MiXCR, TCRdb re-called the 5' RACE reads, giving one row per CDR3 protein. The sample contains some 840,000 distinct CDR3 sequences, 12% of which appear only once. The clonotype originates from a male donor with ankylosing spondylitis. Sequencing was carried out using blood, either unsorted or a sorted T cell fraction (not recorded which). The chain recombines TRBV10-3 with TRBJ2-5; tentatively, D is TRBD1 (6 bases). CDR3 in amino acids: CAITGQLQETQYF. The CDR3 DNA follows: TGTGCCATCACCGGACAGCTCCAAGAGACCCAGTACTTC.